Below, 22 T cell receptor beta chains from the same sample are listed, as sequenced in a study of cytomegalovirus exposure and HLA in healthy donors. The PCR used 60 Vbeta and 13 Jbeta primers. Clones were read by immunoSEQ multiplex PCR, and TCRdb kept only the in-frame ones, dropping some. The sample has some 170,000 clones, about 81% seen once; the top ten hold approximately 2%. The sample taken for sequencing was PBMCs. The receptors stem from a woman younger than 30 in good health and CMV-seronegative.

The CDR3 protein is CASSRGARTGNTEAFF. The CDR3 DNA sequence: TGTGCCAGTAGCCGTGGGGCTAGGACAGGGAACACTGAAGCTTTCTTT. The rearrangement uses TRBV19 and TRBJ1-1, with TRBD1 identical over 7 bases. The trim removed 6 bases at V and 1 base at J, leaving 11 bases unmatched. This CDR3 spans 16 amino acids. Germline-derived CDR1 and CDR2 are LNHDA and SQIVND (reference sequence).

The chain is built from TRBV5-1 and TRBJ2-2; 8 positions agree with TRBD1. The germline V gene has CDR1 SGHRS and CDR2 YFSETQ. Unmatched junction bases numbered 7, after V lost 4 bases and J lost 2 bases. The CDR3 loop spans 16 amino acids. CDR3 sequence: CASSNAGTGNTGELFF. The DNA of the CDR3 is TGCGCCAGCAGCAATGCGGGGACAGGAAACACCGGGGAGCTGTTTTTT.

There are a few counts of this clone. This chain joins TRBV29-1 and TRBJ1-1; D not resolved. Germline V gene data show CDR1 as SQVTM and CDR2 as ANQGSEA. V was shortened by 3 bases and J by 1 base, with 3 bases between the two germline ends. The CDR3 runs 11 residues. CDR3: CSVDKNTEAFF. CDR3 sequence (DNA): TGCAGCGTTGACAAGAACACTGAAGCTTTCTTT.

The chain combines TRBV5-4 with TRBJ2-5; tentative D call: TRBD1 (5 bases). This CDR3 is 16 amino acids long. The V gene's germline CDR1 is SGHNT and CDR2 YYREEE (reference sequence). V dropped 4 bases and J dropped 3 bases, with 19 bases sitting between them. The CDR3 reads CASSAYDRTEEETQYF. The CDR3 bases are TGTGCCAGCAGCGCGTACGACAGAACTGAGGAAGAGACCCAGTACTTC.

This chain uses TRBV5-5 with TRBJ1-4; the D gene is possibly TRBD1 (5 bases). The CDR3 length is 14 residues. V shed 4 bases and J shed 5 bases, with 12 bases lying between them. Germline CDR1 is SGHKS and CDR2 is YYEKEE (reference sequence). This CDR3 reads CASSRGAPNEKLFF. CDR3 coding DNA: TGTGCCAGCAGCCGCGGGGCTCCGAATGAAAAACTGTTTTTT. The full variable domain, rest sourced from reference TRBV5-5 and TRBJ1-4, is DAGVTQSPTHLIKTRGQQVTLRCSPISGHKSVSWYQQVLGQGPQFIFQYYEKEERGRGNFPDRFSARQFPNYSSELNVNALLLGDSALYLCASSRGAPNEKLFFGSGTQLSVL.

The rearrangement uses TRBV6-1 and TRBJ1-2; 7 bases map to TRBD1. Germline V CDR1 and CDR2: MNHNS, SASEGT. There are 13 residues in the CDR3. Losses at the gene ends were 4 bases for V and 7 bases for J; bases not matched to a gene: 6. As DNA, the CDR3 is TGTGCCAGCAGTGGTACAGGGGAGAGTGGCTACACCTTC. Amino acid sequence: CASSGTGESGYTF.

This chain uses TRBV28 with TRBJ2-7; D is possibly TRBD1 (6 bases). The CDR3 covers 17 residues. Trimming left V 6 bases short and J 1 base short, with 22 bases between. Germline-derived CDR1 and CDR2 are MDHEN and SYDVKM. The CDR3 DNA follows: TGTGCCAGCAGAGCTCTTCAGCCAGGGGCCCCGTCCTACGAGCAGTACTTC. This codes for CASRALQPGAPSYEQYF.

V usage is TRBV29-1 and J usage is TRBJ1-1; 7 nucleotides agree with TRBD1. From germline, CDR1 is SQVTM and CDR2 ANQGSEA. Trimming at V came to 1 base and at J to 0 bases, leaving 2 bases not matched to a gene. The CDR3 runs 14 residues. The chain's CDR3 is CSVEVQGLNTEAFF. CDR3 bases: TGCAGCGTTGAAGTACAGGGGTTGAACACTGAAGCTTTCTTT.

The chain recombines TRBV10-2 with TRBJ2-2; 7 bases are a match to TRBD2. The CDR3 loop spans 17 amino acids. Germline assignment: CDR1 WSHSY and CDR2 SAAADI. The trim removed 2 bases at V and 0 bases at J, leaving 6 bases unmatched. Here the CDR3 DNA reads TGCGCCAGCAGTGAGACGCTCGGGAGGTCGAACACCGGGGAGCTGTTTTTT. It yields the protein CASSETLGRSNTGELFF.

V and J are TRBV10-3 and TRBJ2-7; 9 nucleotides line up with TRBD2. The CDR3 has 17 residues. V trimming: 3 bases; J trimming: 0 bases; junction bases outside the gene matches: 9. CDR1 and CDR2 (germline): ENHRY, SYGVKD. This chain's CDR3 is CAISDQLVGLASYEQYF. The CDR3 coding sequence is TGTGCCATCAGTGACCAGCTAGTGGGACTAGCCTCCTACGAGCAGTACTTC.

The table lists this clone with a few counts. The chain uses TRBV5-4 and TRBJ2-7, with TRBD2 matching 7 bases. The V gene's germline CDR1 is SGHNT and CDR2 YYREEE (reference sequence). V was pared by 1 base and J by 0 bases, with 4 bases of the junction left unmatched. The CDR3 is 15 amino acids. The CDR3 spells CASSLQAGLSYEQYF. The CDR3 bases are TGTGCCAGCAGCTTGCAAGCGGGGCTCTCCTACGAGCAGTACTTC. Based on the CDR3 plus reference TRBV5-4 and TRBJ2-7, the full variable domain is ETGVTQSPTHLIKTRGQQVTLRCSSQSGHNTVSWYQQALGQGPQFIFQYYREEENGRGNFPPRFSGLQFPNYSSELNVNALELDDSALYLCASSLQAGLSYEQYFGPGTRLTVT.

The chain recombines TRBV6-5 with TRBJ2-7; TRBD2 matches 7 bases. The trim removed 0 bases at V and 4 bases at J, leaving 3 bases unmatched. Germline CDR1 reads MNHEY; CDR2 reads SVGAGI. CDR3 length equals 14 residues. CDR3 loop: CASSYSAGPYEQYF. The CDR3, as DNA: TGTGCCAGCAGTTACTCAGCGGGACCTTACGAGCAGTACTTC.

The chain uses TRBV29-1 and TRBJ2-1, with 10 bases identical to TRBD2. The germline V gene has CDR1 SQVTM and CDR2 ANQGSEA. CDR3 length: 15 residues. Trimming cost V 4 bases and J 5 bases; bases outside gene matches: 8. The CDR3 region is CSVAGRLAGDNEQFF. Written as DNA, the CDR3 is TGCAGCGTTGCCGGACGACTAGCGGGCGACAATGAGCAGTTCTTC.

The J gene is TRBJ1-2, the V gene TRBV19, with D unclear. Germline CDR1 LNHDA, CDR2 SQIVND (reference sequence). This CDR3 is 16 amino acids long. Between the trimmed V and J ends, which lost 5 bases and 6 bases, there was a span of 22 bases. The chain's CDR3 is CASSSAVTRPGDGYTF. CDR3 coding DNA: TGTGCCAGTAGTTCCGCGGTAACAAGGCCCGGGGATGGCTACACCTTC.

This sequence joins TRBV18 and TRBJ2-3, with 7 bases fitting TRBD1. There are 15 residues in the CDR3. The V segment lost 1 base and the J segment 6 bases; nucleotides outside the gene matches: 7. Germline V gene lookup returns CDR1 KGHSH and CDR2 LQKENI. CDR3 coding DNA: TGTGCCAGCTCACCACGCGACAGGGAGAGCGATACGCAGTATTTT. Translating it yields CASSPRDRESDTQYF.

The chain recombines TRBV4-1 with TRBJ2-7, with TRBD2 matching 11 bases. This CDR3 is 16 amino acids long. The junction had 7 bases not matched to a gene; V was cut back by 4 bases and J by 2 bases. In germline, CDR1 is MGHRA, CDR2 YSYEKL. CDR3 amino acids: CASSRGRLAGPYEQYF. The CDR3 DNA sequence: TGCGCCAGCAGCCGGGGACGACTAGCGGGGCCCTACGAGCAGTACTTC.

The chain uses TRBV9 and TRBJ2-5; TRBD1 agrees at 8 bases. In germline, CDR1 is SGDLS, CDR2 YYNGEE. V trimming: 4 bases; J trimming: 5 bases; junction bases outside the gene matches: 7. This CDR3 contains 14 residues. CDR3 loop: CASSPTQGAETQYF. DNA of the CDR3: TGTGCCAGCAGCCCGACTCAGGGGGCGGAGACCCAGTACTTC. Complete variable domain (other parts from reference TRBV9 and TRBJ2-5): DSGVTQTPKHLITATGQRVTLRCSPRSGDLSVYWYQQSLDQGLQFLIQYYNGEERAKGNILERFSAQQFPDLHSELNLSSLELGDSALYFCASSPTQGAETQYFGPGTRLLVL.

CDR3 DNA: TGTGCCAGCAGTGAAGTCGACAGGACCACAGATACGCAGTATTTT. This gives the protein CASSEVDRTTDTQYF. This sequence joins TRBV6-1 and TRBJ2-3, with D perhaps matching TRBD1 (6 bases). Germline CDR1 MNHNS, CDR2 SASEGT. The CDR3 covers 15 residues. V was clipped by 1 base and J by 2 bases, with 10 bases between them.

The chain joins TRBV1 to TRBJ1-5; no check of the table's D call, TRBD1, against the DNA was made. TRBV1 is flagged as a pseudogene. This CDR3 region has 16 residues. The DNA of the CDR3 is TGCACCAGCAGCCCCCCTCGACAGGGTAGCAATCAGCCCCAGCATTTT. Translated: CTSSPPRQGSNQPQHF.

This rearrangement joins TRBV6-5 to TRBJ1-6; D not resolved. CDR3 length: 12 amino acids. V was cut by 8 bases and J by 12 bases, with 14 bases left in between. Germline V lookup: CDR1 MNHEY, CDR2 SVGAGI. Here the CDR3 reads CASGSFVLPLHF. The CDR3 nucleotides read TGTGCCAGCGGGAGTTTTGTTTTACCCCTCCACTTT.

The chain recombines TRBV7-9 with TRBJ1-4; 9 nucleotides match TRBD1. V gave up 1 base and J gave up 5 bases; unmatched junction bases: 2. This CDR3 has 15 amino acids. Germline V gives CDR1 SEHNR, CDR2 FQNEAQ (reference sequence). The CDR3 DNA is TGTGCCAGCAGCTTAGTGGGACAGGGAAATGAAAAACTGTTTTTT. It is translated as CASSLVGQGNEKLFF.

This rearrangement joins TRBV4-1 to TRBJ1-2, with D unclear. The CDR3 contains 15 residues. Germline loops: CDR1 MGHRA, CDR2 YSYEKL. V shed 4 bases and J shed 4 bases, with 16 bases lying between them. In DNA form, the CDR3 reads TGCGCCAGCAGCCTGTGGGAGCCTGATAGCTATGGCTACACCTTC. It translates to CASSLWEPDSYGYTF.